The sequence of this T cell receptor beta chain was determined in a study of shared clonotypes between healthy human individuals. The study's findings and limits: Donor clonotype sharing was expected to depend on sequencing depth. All-four-donor shared clonotypes had higher generation probabilities than non-shared clonotypes did. The study found roughly 5% of naive CD4 clonotypes shared across a handful of donors.

On this clone itself: What it binds is not known. This same CDR3 is encoded by further DNA sequences in the sample.

Between the trimmed V and J ends, which lost 2 bases and 5 bases, there was a span of 3 bases. CDR1 is KGHSH, CDR2 LQKENI, per germline. The CDR3 is 11 amino acids. A deep-level run was used for the assay. Sequenced by immunoSEQ multiplex PCR; TCRdb stores in-frame clones only, minus some. Here the sample spans about 800,000 clones, just over 95% being singletons. Naivety among CD8 cells was defined by CD45RO negativity and positive CCR7 selection, thereby excluding terminally differentiated effector memory CD45RA+ cells. Sequencing was done on a sample of naive CD8+ T cells sorted from blood. The chain carries TRBV18 and TRBJ1-1; D is ambiguous. The TCR originated in a man under 40 in good health. The CDR3 DNA follows: TGTGCCAGCTCACCAGGAACTGAAGCTTTCTTT. Its protein product is CASSPGTEAFF.